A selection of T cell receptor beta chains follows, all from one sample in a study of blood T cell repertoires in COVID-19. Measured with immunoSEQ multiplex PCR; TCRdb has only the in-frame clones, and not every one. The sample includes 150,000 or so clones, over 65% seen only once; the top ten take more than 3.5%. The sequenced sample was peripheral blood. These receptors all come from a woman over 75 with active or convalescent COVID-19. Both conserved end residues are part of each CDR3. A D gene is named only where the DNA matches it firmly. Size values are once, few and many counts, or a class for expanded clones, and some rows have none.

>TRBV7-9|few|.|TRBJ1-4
CASSLAGGNEKLFF
TGTGCCAGCAGCTTAGCAGGGGGTAATGAAAAACTGTTTTTT
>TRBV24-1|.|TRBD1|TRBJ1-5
CATSDPAQGAGQPQHF
TGTGCCACCAGTGATCCAGCTCAGGGGGCCGGTCAGCCCCAGCATTTT
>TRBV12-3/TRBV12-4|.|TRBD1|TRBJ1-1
CASSLRGRTEAFF
TGTGCCAGCAGTTTAAGGGGGCGGACTGAAGCTTTCTTT
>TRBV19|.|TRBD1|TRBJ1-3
CASSAGGSGNTIYF
TGTGCCAGTAGTGCAGGGGGCTCTGGAAACACCATATATTTT
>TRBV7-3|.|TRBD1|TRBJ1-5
CASSLTGASNQPQHF
TGTGCCAGCAGCTTGACAGGGGCCAGCAATCAGCCCCAGCATTTT
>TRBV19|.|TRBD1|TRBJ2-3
CASSPTTGTGGKDTQYF
TGTGCCAGTAGTCCCACCACCGGGACAGGGGGCAAAGATACGCAGTATTTT
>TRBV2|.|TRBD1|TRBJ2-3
CASSEEGAGIGDTQYF
TGTGCCAGCAGTGAAGAGGGGGCTGGAATCGGCGATACGCAGTATTTT
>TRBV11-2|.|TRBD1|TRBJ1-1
CASSLFTGVAEAFF
TGTGCCAGCAGCTTATTTACAGGGGTTGCTGAAGCTTTCTTT
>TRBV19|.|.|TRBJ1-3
CASSIGQSSGNTIYF
TGTGCCAGTAGTATAGGACAGAGCTCTGGAAACACCATATATTTT
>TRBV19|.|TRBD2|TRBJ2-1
CASSIGVSSGGEQFF
TGTGCCAGTAGTATAGGGGTCTCTAGCGGGGGAGAGCAGTTCTTC
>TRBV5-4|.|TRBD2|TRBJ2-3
CASSMRLAASDTQYF
TGTGCCAGCAGCATGCGACTAGCGGCTTCAGATACGCAGTATTTT
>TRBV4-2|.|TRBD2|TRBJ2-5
CASSPRVLAGEETQYF
TGTGCCAGCAGCCCAAGAGTTCTAGCGGGGGAAGAGACCCAGTACTTC
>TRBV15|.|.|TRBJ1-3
CATSRGGPQAGGNTIYF
TGTGCCACCAGCAGAGGAGGACCTCAGGCGGGCGGAAACACCATATATTTT
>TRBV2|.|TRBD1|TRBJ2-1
CASSDGTAYNEQFF
TGTGCCAGCAGTGATGGGACAGCTTACAATGAGCAGTTCTTC
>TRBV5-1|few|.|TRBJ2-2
CASSPGGWPTGELFF
TGCGCCAGCAGCCCTGGGGGCTGGCCCACCGGGGAGCTGTTTTTT
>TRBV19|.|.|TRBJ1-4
CASSPLTILRDEKLFF
TGTGCCAGTAGTCCCTTAACTATATTGCGGGATGAAAAACTGTTTTTT
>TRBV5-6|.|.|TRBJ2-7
CASSLFRSYEQYF
TGTGCCAGCAGCTTGTTCAGATCCTACGAGCAGTACTTC
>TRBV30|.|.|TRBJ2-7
CAWSDYRTNLHYEQYF
TGTGCCTGGAGTGACTACCGAACTAATCTGCACTACGAGCAGTACTTC
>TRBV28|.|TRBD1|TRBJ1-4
CASSTGTADEKLFF
TGTGCCAGCAGTACGGGGACAGCGGATGAAAAACTGTTTTTT
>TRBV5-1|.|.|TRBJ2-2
CASSLAGGSAGELFF
TGCGCCAGCAGCTTGGCCGGGGGTTCCGCCGGGGAGCTGTTTTTT
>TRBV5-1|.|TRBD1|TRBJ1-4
CASSSYTGTGLGEKLFF
TGCGCCAGCAGCTCCTATACCGGGACAGGGCTAGGGGAAAAACTGTTTTTT
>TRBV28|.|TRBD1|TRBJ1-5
CASSIWTGSNQPQHF
TGTGCCAGCAGCATCTGGACAGGTAGCAATCAGCCCCAGCATTTT
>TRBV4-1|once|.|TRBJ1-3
CASSQEGASSSGNTIYF
TGCGCCAGCAGCCAAGAGGGGGCCTCCAGCTCTGGAAACACCATATATTTT
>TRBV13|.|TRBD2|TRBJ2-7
CASSWGSGETYEQYF
TGTGCCAGCAGCTGGGGTAGCGGGGAAACCTACGAGCAGTACTTC
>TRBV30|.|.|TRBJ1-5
CAWSSGQLNQPQHF
TGTGCCTGGAGCTCAGGACAGCTCAATCAGCCCCAGCATTTT